What follows are 20 T cell receptor beta chains derived from one specimen sequenced in a study of beta chain features in type 1 diabetes. The study reverse transcribed the entire isolated RNA, so it sequenced expressed TCRB transcripts. Method: immunoSEQ multiplex PCR; TCRdb's copy keeps in-frame clones and lacks some. The sample gives about 360,000 clones, around 12% of which show up once; less than 0.02% is in the top ten. Sequencing was done on a sample of naive CD4+ T cells from blood. These receptors originate from a man younger than 35 in good health.

The sample holds a few counts of this clone. The chain uses TRBV7-9 and TRBJ1-1, with D hard to call. Germline V gives CDR1 SEHNR, CDR2 FQNEAQ (reference sequence). The CDR3 is made up of 13 amino acids. Deletions cut 3 bases from V and 1 base from J, with 6 bases between. This CDR3 is CASSFSENTEAFF. CDR3 coding DNA: TGTGCCAGCAGCTTCTCAGAGAACACTGAAGCTTTCTTT.

This rearrangement joins TRBV7-9 to TRBJ1-5; D is perhaps TRBD1 (5 bases). CDR1 is SEHNR and CDR2 is FQNEAQ in the germline V gene (reference sequence). The CDR3 spans 14 residues. The V gene lost 1 base and the J gene lost 6 bases, with 10 bases spanning the gap. The DNA of the CDR3 is TGTGCCAGCAGCTTAGTCTGGACACCTCAGCCCCAGCATTTT. It codes for CASSLVWTPQPQHF.

This clone was recorded a few times. The chain recombines TRBV2 with TRBJ2-7; 7 nucleotides align to TRBD1. This CDR3 spans 14 amino acids. Germline trimming cut 8 bases from V and 1 base from J; bases unmatched to any gene: 8. Germline-derived CDR1 and CDR2 are SNHLY and FYNNEI. CDR3 protein: CASSQGVGSYEQYF. The CDR3 DNA reads TGTGCCAGCTCGCAGGGGGTCGGATCCTACGAGCAGTACTTC.

This rearrangement joins TRBV4-2 to TRBJ2-7, with 7 bases identical to TRBD1. In germline, CDR1 is LGHNA, CDR2 YNFKEQ. V shed 1 base, J shed 3 bases, and the junction held 6 bases outside the gene matches. The length of the CDR3 is 15 residues. The CDR3 coding sequence is TGTGCCAGCAGCCAAGCACAGTCAGGGGGCTACGAGCAGTACTTC. Its translation: CASSQAQSGGYEQYF.

The chain links TRBV28 to TRBJ2-7; tentative D call: TRBD1 (6 bases). CDR3 length: 16 residues. With 5 bases removed from V and 4 bases from J, the gap between germline ends came to 21 bases. CDR1 and CDR2 from the germline V gene are MDHEN and SYDVKM. For the CDR3, the DNA is TGTGCCAGCAGTAACACCATGGACAGAAAATTTTACGAGCAGTACTTC. Protein: CASSNTMDRKFYEQYF.

This clone was recorded a few times. The genes are TRBV6-6 and TRBJ2-2; 8 nucleotides match TRBD1. The CDR3 is 13 residues long. J lost 6 bases, V lost 5 bases, and 2 bases had no gene match. Germline assignment: CDR1 MNHNY and CDR2 SVGAGI (reference sequence). The CDR3 loop is CASSHRGSGELFF. DNA of the CDR3: TGTGCCAGCAGTCACAGGGGGTCCGGGGAGCTGTTTTTT.

This clone was found a few times. CDR3 sequence: CASSLQMAEYGYTF. The CDR3 region has the DNA TGTGCCAGCTCACTTCAGATGGCGGAGTATGGCTACACCTTC. The V call is TRBV18, the J call TRBJ1-2; D is ambiguous. The germline gives CDR1 KGHSH, CDR2 LQKENI. The V gene lost 4 bases and the J gene lost 5 bases, with 14 bases spanning the gap. The CDR3 covers 14 residues.

The J gene is TRBJ1-3, the V gene TRBV6-5; D unresolved. The V gene's germline CDR1 is MNHEY and CDR2 SVGAGI. Trimming left V 5 bases short and J 4 bases short, with 12 bases between. This CDR3 has 14 amino acids. The CDR3 sequence: CASSGLRSGNTIYF. The CDR3 coding sequence is TGTGCCAGCAGTGGACTTAGGTCCGGAAACACCATATATTTT.

A few counts support this clone. The gene calls are TRBV5-1 and TRBJ2-3; D gene unclear. V lost 3 bases, J lost 0 bases, and 8 bases lay in between. Germline V lookup: CDR1 SGHRS, CDR2 YFSETQ. The CDR3 loop spans 14 amino acids. The DNA of the CDR3 is TGCGCCAGCAGCTCCGTGAGCAGCACAGATACGCAGTATTTT. This sequence encodes CASSSVSSTDTQYF.

CDR3 nucleotide sequence: TGCAGCGCTGGACAGGGCTCAGGCGAGCAGTACTTC. Translation: CSAGQGSGEQYF. The chain carries TRBV29-1 and TRBJ2-7; TRBD1 matches at 8 bases. Germline values: CDR1 SQVTM, CDR2 ANQGSEA. The trim removed 7 bases at V and 6 bases at J, leaving 8 bases unmatched. The CDR3 loop spans 12 amino acids.

This clone was recorded a few times. The rearrangement joins TRBV30 to TRBJ2-1; the D gene is possibly TRBD2 (7 bases). The CDR3 totals 12 residues. Germline V CDR1 and CDR2: GTSNPN, SVGIG (reference sequence). The CDR3, as DNA: TGTGCAGGGGGGGAGACCTACAATGAGCAGTTCTTC. Its protein is CAGGETYNEQFF.

This clone has only a few counts. The chain employs TRBV2 and TRBJ2-4, with a weak D call TRBD2 (5 bases). The CDR3 runs to 12 residues. The V gene's germline CDR1 is SNHLY and CDR2 FYNNEI. The germline V and J ends were trimmed by 6 bases and 6 bases, with 9 bases remaining between them. This chain's CDR3 is CASREDGNIQYF. The DNA for the CDR3 is TGTGCCAGCAGGGAGGACGGAAACATTCAGTACTTC. The whole variable domain, filled in from reference TRBV2 and TRBJ2-4, reads EPEVTQTPSHQVTQMGQEVILRCVPISNHLYFYWYRQILGQKVEFLVSFYNNEISEKSEIFDDQFSVERPDGSNFTLKIRSTKLEDSAMYFCASREDGNIQYFGAGTRLSVL.

This clone has more than one count but fewer than ten. The chain combines TRBV11-2 with TRBJ2-3; maybe TRBD2 (6 bases). Germline CDR1 reads SGHAT; CDR2 reads FQNNGV. V dropped 5 bases and J dropped 0 bases, with 12 bases sitting between them. The CDR3 has 15 residues. Here the CDR3 reads CASSHGLSSTDTQYF. The CDR3 DNA is TGTGCCAGCAGCCACGGACTATCTAGCACAGATACGCAGTATTTT.

A few counts support this clone. The chain combines TRBV29-1 with TRBJ2-7, with TRBD2 matching over 8 bases. CDR3 size: 13 residues. CDR1 and CDR2 (germline): SQVTM, ANQGSEA. CDR3 DNA sequence: TGCAACGGGGGGGGAGGGCCTTGGTGCGAGCAGTACTTC. It is translated as CNGGGGPWCEQYF.

This clone has just a few counts. The CDR3 region is CASSSYRGLRTEAFF. The CDR3 region has the DNA TGTGCCAGCAGCTCGTACAGGGGGTTGAGGACTGAAGCTTTCTTT. This rearrangement joins TRBV7-9 to TRBJ1-1; 8 nucleotides agree with TRBD1. CDR1 is SEHNR, CDR2 FQNEAQ, per germline (reference sequence). The V gene end was trimmed by 4 bases and the J gene end by 5 bases; junction bases not matched to a gene: 9. The CDR3 length is 15 residues.

The rearrangement joins TRBV2 to TRBJ2-5; a weak D match, TRBD2 (6 bases). The V end lost 2 bases, the J end lost 1 base, and 8 bases lay between the germline ends. Germline-derived CDR1 and CDR2 are SNHLY and FYNNEI. CDR3 size: 14 residues. CDR3 nucleotide sequence: TGTGCCAGCAGTGAACTGGGGGGCCAAGAGACCCAGTACTTC. Translating gives CASSELGGQETQYF.

This clone turned up a few times. This chain joins TRBV29-1 and TRBJ1-6; D may be TRBD1 (5 bases). The germline V gene encodes CDR1 SQVTM and CDR2 ANQGSEA. The germline V and J ends were trimmed by 8 bases and 0 bases, with 20 bases remaining between them. The CDR3 loop spans 17 amino acids. The chain's CDR3 is CSLPIGTRSSYNSPLHF. CDR3 sequence (DNA): TGCAGCTTGCCGATAGGGACTCGGAGCTCCTATAATTCACCCCTCCACTTT.

The rearrangement joins TRBV11-2 to TRBJ1-2, with D tentatively TRBD1 (5 bases). Germline V gene sequence: CDR1 SGHAT, CDR2 FQNNGV. The CDR3 runs 17 residues. Trimming removed 5 bases at V and 7 bases at J, with 26 bases between. CDR3 sequence reads: CASSPIRGGREYFGYTF. In DNA, the CDR3 is TGTGCCAGCAGCCCAATAAGGGGAGGCAGGGAATATTTTGGCTACACCTTC.

This clone was detected a few times. J is TRBJ2-3 and V is TRBV6-5; 8 nucleotides match TRBD1. The V and J ends lost 2 bases and 3 bases, in that order; junction bases with no gene match: 7. Germline V gene data show CDR1 as MNHEY and CDR2 as SVGAGI. The CDR3 contains 16 residues. CDR3: CASSYLGQGLTDTQYF. DNA of the CDR3: TGTGCCAGCAGTTACCTAGGACAGGGATTAACAGATACGCAGTATTTT.

This clone has a handful of counts. The chain carries TRBV4-2 and TRBJ2-5, with D maybe TRBD1 (6 bases). This CDR3 is 14 amino acids long. From germline, CDR1 is LGHNA and CDR2 YNFKEQ. V lost 5 bases and J lost 2, with 12 bases in between. In DNA form, the CDR3 reads TGTGCCAGCAGCTCATCCGGGACACAAGAGACCCAGTACTTC. Translation: CASSSSGTQETQYF.